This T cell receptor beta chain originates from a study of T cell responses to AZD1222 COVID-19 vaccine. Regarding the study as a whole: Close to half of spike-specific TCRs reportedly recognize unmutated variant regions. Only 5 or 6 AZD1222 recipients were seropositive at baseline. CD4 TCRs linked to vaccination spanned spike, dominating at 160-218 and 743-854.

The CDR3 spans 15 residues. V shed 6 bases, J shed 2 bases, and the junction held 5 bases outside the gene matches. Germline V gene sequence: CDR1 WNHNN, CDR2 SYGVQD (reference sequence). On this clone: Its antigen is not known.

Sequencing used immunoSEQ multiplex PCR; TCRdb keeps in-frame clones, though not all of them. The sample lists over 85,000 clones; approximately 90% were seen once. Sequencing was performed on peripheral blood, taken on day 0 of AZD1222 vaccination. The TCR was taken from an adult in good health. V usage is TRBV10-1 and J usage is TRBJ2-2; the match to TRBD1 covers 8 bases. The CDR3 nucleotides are TGCGCCAGCAGAGCAGGGGGCGCAAACACCGGGGAGCTGTTTTTT. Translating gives CASRAGGANTGELFF.